The rows below give T cell receptor beta chains drawn from one sample of a study of control samples from healthy donors and cancer patients. Profiling relied on immunoSEQ multiplex PCR, and the TCRdb table lists in-frame clones only, not all of them. The sample shows 95,000 to 130,000 clones, 75% to 90% of them seen only once. The sample consisted of PBMCs. The receptors derive from a woman aged 50 to 60 with colorectal cancer. Each CDR3 is given with its conserved first and last residue. D genes are given only for firm matches. The listing skips clone size in some rows; elsewhere it reads once, few, many or a size class.

D	V	size	J	CDR3	DNA
.	TRBV28	.	TRBJ2-1	CASSLTDTGNEQFF	TGTGCCAGCAGCCTTACAGACACTGGGAATGAGCAGTTCTTC
.	TRBV19	.	TRBJ2-6	CASTDRGAPTGANVLTF	TGTGCCAGCACCGACAGAGGTGCCCCAACTGGGGCCAACGTCCTGACTTTC
.	TRBV29-1	.	TRBJ1-1	CSVGAGGDTEAFF	TGCAGCGTAGGAGCCGGGGGGGACACTGAAGCTTTCTTT
.	TRBV30	.	TRBJ1-3	CAWSKGRYSGNTIYF	TGTGCCTGGAGTAAAGGAAGGTACTCTGGAAACACCATATATTTT
TRBD1	TRBV28	.	TRBJ1-2	CASSLLQGLFTF	TGTGCCAGCAGTTTATTACAGGGGCTTTTCACCTTC
.	TRBV7-2	.	TRBJ2-5	CASSFGLAGGTGETQYF	TGTGCCAGCAGCTTCGGTCTTGCGGGAGGGACAGGAGAGACCCAGTACTTC
.	TRBV7-9	.	TRBJ2-1	CASSPSTGFNEQFF	TGTGCCAGCAGCCCAAGCACGGGGTTCAATGAGCAGTTCTTC
TRBD2	TRBV3-1/TRBV3-2	.	TRBJ2-7	CASSKSGGSVYEQYF	TGTGCCAGCAGTAAAAGTGGCGGGAGTGTCTACGAGCAGTACTTC
.	TRBV3-1/TRBV3-2	.	TRBJ1-3	CASSQRGTTSGNTIYF	TGTGCCAGCAGCCAACGCGGGACTACCTCTGGAAACACCATATATTTT
.	TRBV19	.	TRBJ2-6	CASSIRITGANVLTF	TGTGCCAGTAGTATCCGGATTACTGGGGCCAACGTCCTGACTTTC
TRBD1	TRBV27	few	TRBJ1-5	CASSTQGQGNRPQHF	TGTGCCAGCAGTACACAAGGACAGGGAAATCGGCCCCAGCATTTT
.	TRBV7-6	.	TRBJ2-3	CASSRALSVATDTQYF	TGTGCCAGCAGCCGCGCTTTGAGCGTGGCCACAGATACGCAGTATTTT
TRBD1	TRBV6-5	few	TRBJ1-2	CASSYQVDRGGGYTF	TGTGCCAGCAGTTACCAAGTTGACAGGGGGGGCGGCTACACCTTC
.	TRBV29-1	.	TRBJ2-7	CSVRTLDSYEQYF	TGCAGCGTCAGAACACTAGACTCCTACGAGCAGTACTTC
.	TRBV19	few	TRBJ1-3	CASSVGQSGNTIYF	TGTGCCAGTAGTGTCGGACAGAGTGGAAACACCATATATTTT
.	TRBV5-4	.	TRBJ2-3	CASSPPPAAGTDTQYF	TGTGCCAGCAGCCCCCCCCCGGCGGCCGGCACAGATACGCAGTATTTT
.	TRBV5-6	once	TRBJ2-7	CASSLNPRQAYEQYF	TGTGCCAGCAGCTTGAATCCCCGCCAGGCCTACGAGCAGTACTTC
.	TRBV6-5	.	TRBJ1-4	CASTQVNEKLFF	TGTGCCAGCACCCAAGTTAATGAAAAACTGTTTTTT
TRBD1	TRBV12-5	.	TRBJ2-5	CASGLGTGAGIWETQYF	TGTGCTAGTGGTTTGGGGACAGGGGCCGGGATTTGGGAGACCCAGTACTTC
.	TRBV6-2/TRBV6-3	.	TRBJ1-1	CASSTLTTHTEAFF	TGTGCCAGCAGTACACTGACAACCCACACTGAAGCTTTCTTT
TRBD2	TRBV18	.	TRBJ2-7	CASSPPLAGERSYEQYF	TGTGCCAGCTCACCACCACTAGCGGGAGAAAGGTCCTACGAGCAGTACTTC
TRBD2	TRBV7-3	.	TRBJ2-2	CASSPQPPLAGPTGELFF	TGTGCCAGCAGCCCCCAACCCCCACTAGCGGGACCCACCGGGGAGCTGTTTTTT
TRBD1	TRBV4-1	.	TRBJ1-5	CASSQVGQGSRQPQHF	TGCGCCAGCAGCCAAGTGGGACAGGGCTCGCGGCAGCCCCAGCATTTT
TRBD2	TRBV10-3	.	TRBJ2-7	CAIGLAGYEQYF	TGTGCCATCGGACTAGCTGGCTACGAGCAGTACTTC
.	TRBV10-3	.	TRBJ2-5	CAIRAGETQYF	TGTGCCATCAGAGCTGGGGAGACCCAGTACTTC
TRBD1	TRBV29-1	.	TRBJ1-2	CSASAGGLYGYTF	TGCAGCGCTTCAGCAGGGGGTCTCTATGGCTACACCTTC
.	TRBV24-1	.	TRBJ2-3	CATSDFGPGYTDTQYF	TGTGCCACCAGTGATTTCGGTCCGGGATACACAGATACGCAGTATTTT
.	TRBV30	.	TRBJ2-2	CAWSPAPSGELFF	TGTGCCTGGAGTCCAGCACCGTCCGGGGAGCTGTTTTTT
TRBD2	TRBV28	.	TRBJ2-3	CASSSQAGADTQYF	TGTGCCAGCAGTTCACAAGCGGGAGCAGATACGCAGTATTTT
.	TRBV6-2/TRBV6-3	.	TRBJ1-1	CASSYSMGEGTEAFF	TGTGCCAGCAGTTACTCGATGGGCGAGGGCACTGAAGCTTTCTTT
.	TRBV10-2	once	TRBJ2-4	CASSVGPFGIQYF	TGCGCCAGCAGTGTCGGGCCCTTCGGCATTCAGTACTTC
.	TRBV5-6	.	TRBJ2-7	CASSLVSLYEQYF	TGTGCCAGCAGCTTGGTCTCACTCTACGAGCAGTACTTC
TRBD2	TRBV3-1/TRBV3-2	.	TRBJ2-2	CASSQGPGGNTGELFF	TGTGCCAGCAGCCAAGGACCGGGGGGGAACACCGGGGAGCTGTTTTTT
.	TRBV5-1	.	TRBJ2-1	CASSLKRGAVNEQFF	TGCGCCAGCAGCTTGAAACGGGGGGCCGTGAATGAGCAGTTCTTC
.	TRBV9	.	TRBJ2-2	CASSQAAAANTGELFF	TGTGCCAGCAGCCAAGCCGCTGCCGCGAACACCGGGGAGCTGTTTTTT
.	TRBV7-3	.	TRBJ2-6	CASSPSLGANVLTF	TGTGCCAGCAGCCCTTCTCTGGGGGCCAACGTCCTGACTTTC
.	TRBV7-9	.	TRBJ1-4	CASSLATGINEKLFF	TGTGCCAGCAGCTTAGCTACCGGGATCAATGAAAAACTGTTTTTT
TRBD1	TRBV25-1	.	TRBJ1-2	CASSEGQNYGYTF	TGTGCCAGCAGTGAGGGACAGAACTATGGCTACACCTTC
.	TRBV28	.	TRBJ1-5	CASSSSQQGYQPQHF	TGTGCCAGCAGTTCTTCCCAGCAGGGTTATCAGCCCCAGCATTTT
TRBD1	TRBV28	.	TRBJ1-6	CASSPPRTGGHSPLHF	TGTGCCAGCAGTCCACCGCGGACAGGGGGTCACTCACCCCTCCACTTT
.	TRBV18	.	TRBJ2-1	CASSPARAQGNEQFF	TGTGCCAGCTCACCAGCAAGGGCACAGGGTAACGAGCAGTTCTTC
.	TRBV7-8	few	TRBJ1-5	CASSFAGEGNQPQHF	TGTGCCAGCAGCTTCGCGGGGGAGGGCAATCAGCCCCAGCATTTT
.	TRBV5-1	.	TRBJ2-2	CASSFTTGNTGELFF	TGCGCCAGCAGCTTCACGACAGGTAACACCGGGGAGCTGTTTTTT
.	TRBV24-1	.	TRBJ2-3	CATSDRGSTDTQYF	TGTGCCACCAGTGATCGGGGGAGCACAGATACGCAGTATTTT
TRBD2	TRBV9	.	TRBJ2-5	CASSDRGRSIETQYF	TGTGCCAGCAGCGATCGCGGGAGGTCAATAGAGACCCAGTACTTC
TRBD2	TRBV3-1/TRBV3-2	.	TRBJ2-1	CASSARAAGGREQFF	TGTGCCAGCAGCGCCCGAGCAGCGGGAGGACGAGAGCAGTTCTTC
TRBD2	TRBV29-1	.	TRBJ2-1	CSVDELSGWGGEQFF	TGCAGCGTTGATGAGTTGAGTGGGTGGGGGGGGGAGCAGTTCTTC
.	TRBV6-5	.	TRBJ2-1	CASSTRRESEQFF	TGTGCCAGCAGTACCCGCAGGGAAAGTGAGCAGTTCTTC
.	TRBV7-9	.	TRBJ1-5	CASSLGGGARQPQHF	TGTGCCAGCAGCTTAGGAGGGGGGGCTCGTCAGCCCCAGCATTTT
.	TRBV5-1	few	TRBJ2-7	CASSLDPGQTSYEQYF	TGCGCCAGCAGCTTAGATCCGGGACAAACTTCCTACGAGCAGTACTTC
.	TRBV27	.	TRBJ2-3	CASSLSFTDTQYF	TGTGCCAGCAGTTTATCATTCACAGATACGCAGTATTTT
.	TRBV6-5	.	TRBJ2-5	CASMRRQGGTQYF	TGTGCCAGCATGAGGAGGCAGGGGGGGACCCAGTACTTC
TRBD1	TRBV30	.	TRBJ1-1	CAYRGWGMNTEAFF	TGTGCCTACAGGGGGTGGGGAATGAACACTGAAGCTTTCTTT
.	TRBV20-1	.	TRBJ2-3	CSASGGAGATDTQYF	TGCAGTGCTAGTGGGGGGGCGGGGGCGACAGATACGCAGTATTTT
TRBD1	TRBV6-4	.	TRBJ1-2	CASSRTGNYGYTF	TGTGCCAGCAGTCGGACAGGGAACTATGGCTACACCTTC
.	TRBV9	.	TRBJ2-7	CASSPRGGPYEQYF	TGTGCCAGCAGCCCCCGAGGAGGACCCTACGAGCAGTACTTC
.	TRBV9	.	TRBJ2-2	CASSVGRTGTTGELFF	TGTGCCAGCAGCGTAGGGAGGACGGGGACCACCGGGGAGCTGTTTTTT
.	TRBV4-2	few	TRBJ2-7	CASSSVSEGREQYF	TGTGCCAGCAGCTCCGTTAGCGAAGGGCGCGAGCAGTACTTC
.	TRBV28	.	TRBJ1-5	CASRYSGSNQPQHF	TGTGCCAGCAGATACAGTGGGAGCAATCAGCCCCAGCATTTT